Below, 2 T cell receptor beta chains from the same sample are listed, as sequenced in a study of low-dose radiotherapy and immunotherapy resistance in tumors. Described time point: after trial treatment. The treatment here: LDRT plus nivolumab, ipilimumab, low-dose cyclophosphamide and aspirin (RACIN trial). TRAV and TRBV primers primed cDNA for both TCRalpha and TCRbeta. Amplification, which lasted roughly 22 PCR cycles, used a constant-region primer and V-primer adapter to amplify TCRs. TCRdb re-derived calls from the reads in MiXCR, one entry per CDR3 protein. This table has 40,000 or so distinct CDR3 sequences, about 25% appearing once. This specimen consisted of PBMCs, obtained after low-dose radiotherapy plus immunotherapy. Every receptor here comes from a male donor with prostate cancer.

For this clonotype: A far larger clone is just one base off, so this is likely a read error. The V gene is TRBV24-1, the J gene TRBJ2-7; TRBD2 matches at 13 bases. This CDR3 is 15 amino acids long. Per the germline V gene, CDR1 is KGHDR and CDR2 is SFDVKD. CDR3 bases: TGTGTCACCCTCGCCGGACTAGCGGGAGAATACGAGCAGTACTTC. It encodes CVTLAGLAGEYEQYF.

Ten or more counts support this clonotype. The chain links TRBV25-1 to TRBJ2-2; perhaps TRBD2 as D (5 bases). Germline CDR1 MGHDK, CDR2 SYGVNS. This CDR3 is 15 amino acids long. The germline V and J ends were trimmed by 2 bases and 6 bases, with 13 bases remaining between them. The CDR3 coding sequence is TGTGCCAGCAGTGAAATCGGAGGCGGCCCCGGGGAGCTGTTTTTT. Protein product: CASSEIGGGPGELFF.